This T cell receptor (beta chain) was profiled in a study of response to subunit inactivated influenza vaccine. Study outcomes and limitations: Authors suggested each seasonal flu vaccination may recruit only limited numbers of new T cells.

With regard to this clonotype: The target antigen is unknown.

CDR3 length: 16 residues. CDR1 is MNHEY, CDR2 SVGEGT, per germline. Germline trimming cut 5 bases from V and 2 bases from J; bases unmatched to any gene: 5. TCRdb re-derived calls from the RT-PCR reads in MiXCR, one entry per CDR3 protein. The sample lists roughly 780,000 distinct CDR3 sequences, around 20% occurring once. Sequences were derived from PBMCs from blood, sampled approximately 5 days after vaccination. V and J are TRBV6-2 or TRBV6-3 and TRBJ2-3; 12 bases agree with TRBD1. The source of this sequence is a middle-aged man who received an inactivated influenza vaccine. CDR3 sequence: CASSNRDRGPTDTQYF. Written as DNA, the CDR3 is TGTGCCAGCAGTAACCGGGACAGGGGGCCCACAGATACGCAGTATTTT.